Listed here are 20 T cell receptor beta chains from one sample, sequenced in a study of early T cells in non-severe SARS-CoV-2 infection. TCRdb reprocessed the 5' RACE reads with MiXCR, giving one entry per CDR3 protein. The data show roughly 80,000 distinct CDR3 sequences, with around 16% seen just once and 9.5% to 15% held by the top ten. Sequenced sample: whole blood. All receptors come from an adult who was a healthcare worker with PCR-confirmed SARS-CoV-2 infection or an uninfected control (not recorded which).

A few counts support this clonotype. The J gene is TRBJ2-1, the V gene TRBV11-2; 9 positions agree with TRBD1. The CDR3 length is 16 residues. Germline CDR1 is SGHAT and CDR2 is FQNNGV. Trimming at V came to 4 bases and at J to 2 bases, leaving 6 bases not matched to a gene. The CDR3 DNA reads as TGTGCCAGCAGCTCAGGACAGGGGAAGGCCTACAATGAGCAGTTCTTC. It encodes CASSSGQGKAYNEQFF.

The CDR3 bases are TGTGCCAGCACCCTCCTATGGGCTAGCGGGAGGTCTAGAGATACGCAGTATTTT. Its protein is CASTLLWASGRSRDTQYF. The V call is TRBV6-1, the J call TRBJ2-3; TRBD2 agrees at 11 bases. The germline gives CDR1 MNHNS, CDR2 SASEGT. V lost 7 bases and J lost 5; bases outside the gene matches: 17. This CDR3 comprises 18 residues.

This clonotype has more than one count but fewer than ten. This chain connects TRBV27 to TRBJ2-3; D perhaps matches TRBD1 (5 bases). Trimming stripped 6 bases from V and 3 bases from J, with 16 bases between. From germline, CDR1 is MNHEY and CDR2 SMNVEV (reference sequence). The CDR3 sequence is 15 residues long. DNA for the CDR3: TGTGCCAGCAGCGAGACAAGGGGTTCAACAGATACGCAGTATTTT. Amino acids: CASSETRGSTDTQYF.

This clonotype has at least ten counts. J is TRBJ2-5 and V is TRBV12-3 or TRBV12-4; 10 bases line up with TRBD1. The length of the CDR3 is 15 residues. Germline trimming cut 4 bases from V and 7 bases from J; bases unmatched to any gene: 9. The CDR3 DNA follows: TGTGCCAGCAGTTATTCGACAGGGGGCTTTGGGACCCAGTACTTC. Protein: CASSYSTGGFGTQYF.

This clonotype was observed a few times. The CDR3 is CASSRGRTGVGAFF. CDR3 bases: TGTGCCAGCAGCCGGGGGCGAACAGGGGTGGGAGCTTTCTTT. This sequence joins TRBV7-2 and TRBJ1-1; 7 bases are shared with TRBD1. The CDR3 totals 14 residues. Trimming at V came to 5 bases and at J to 10 bases, leaving 13 bases not matched to a gene. Germline V lookup: CDR1 SGHTA, CDR2 FQGNSA.

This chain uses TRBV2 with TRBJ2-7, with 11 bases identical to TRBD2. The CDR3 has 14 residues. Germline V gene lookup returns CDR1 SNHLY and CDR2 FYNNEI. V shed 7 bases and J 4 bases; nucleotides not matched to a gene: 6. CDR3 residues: CASTPGTSGYEQYF. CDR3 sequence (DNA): TGTGCCAGCACTCCCGGGACTAGCGGTTACGAGCAGTACTTC.

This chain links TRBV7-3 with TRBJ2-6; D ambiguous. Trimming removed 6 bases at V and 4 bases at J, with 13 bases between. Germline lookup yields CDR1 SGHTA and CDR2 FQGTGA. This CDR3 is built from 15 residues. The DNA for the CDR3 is TGTGCCAGCAGGTTACTTGACTCAGGGGCCAACGTCCTGACTTTC. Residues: CASRLLDSGANVLTF.

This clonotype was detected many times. CDR3 residues: CAIRGTGLNYGYTF. Written as DNA, the CDR3 is TGTGCCATCAGGGGGACAGGGCTGAACTATGGCTACACCTTC. The chain uses TRBV10-3 and TRBJ1-2; TRBD1 matches at 9 bases. The ends lost 6 bases at V and 2 bases at J; junction bases unmatched: 4. The CDR3 has 14 amino acids. CDR1 ENHRY and CDR2 SYGVKD come from the germline V gene.

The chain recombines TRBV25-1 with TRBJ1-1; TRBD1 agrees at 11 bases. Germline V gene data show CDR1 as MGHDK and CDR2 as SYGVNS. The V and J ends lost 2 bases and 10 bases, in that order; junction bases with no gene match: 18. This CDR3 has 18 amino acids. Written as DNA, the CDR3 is TGTGCCAGCAGTGAAAGGACAGGGGGCGCATCCGGGTCTGGTGTAGCTTTCTTT. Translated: CASSERTGGASGSGVAFF.

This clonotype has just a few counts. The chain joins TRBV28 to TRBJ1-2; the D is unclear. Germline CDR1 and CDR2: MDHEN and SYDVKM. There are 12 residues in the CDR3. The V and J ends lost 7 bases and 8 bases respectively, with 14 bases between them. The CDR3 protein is CASNRGREGYTF. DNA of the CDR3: TGTGCCAGCAATAGAGGGAGGGAAGGCTACACCTTC.

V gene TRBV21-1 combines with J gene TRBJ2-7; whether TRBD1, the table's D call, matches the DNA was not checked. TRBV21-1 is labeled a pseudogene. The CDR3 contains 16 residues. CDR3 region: CASSKGPGQGLYEQYF. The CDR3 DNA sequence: TGTGCCAGCAGCAAAGGTCCGGGACAGGGCCTATACGAGCAGTACTTC.

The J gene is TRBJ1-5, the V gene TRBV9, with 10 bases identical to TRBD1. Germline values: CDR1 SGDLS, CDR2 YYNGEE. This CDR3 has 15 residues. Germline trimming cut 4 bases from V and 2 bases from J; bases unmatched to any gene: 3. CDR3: CASSMTGGGNQPQHF. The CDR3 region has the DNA TGTGCCAGCAGCATGACAGGGGGCGGCAATCAGCCCCAGCATTTT.

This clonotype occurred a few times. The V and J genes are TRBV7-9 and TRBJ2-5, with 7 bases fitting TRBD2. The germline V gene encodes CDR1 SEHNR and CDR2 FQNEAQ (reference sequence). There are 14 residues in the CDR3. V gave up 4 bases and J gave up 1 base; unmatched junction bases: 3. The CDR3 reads CASSYSGTQETQYF. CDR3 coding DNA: TGTGCCAGCAGCTACAGCGGGACCCAAGAGACCCAGTACTTC.

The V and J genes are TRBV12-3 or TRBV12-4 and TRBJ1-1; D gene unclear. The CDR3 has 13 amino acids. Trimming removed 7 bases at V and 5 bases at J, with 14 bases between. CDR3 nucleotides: TGTGCCAGCAACCCGTCGGGGAAAACTGAAGCTTTCTTT. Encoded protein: CASNPSGKTEAFF.

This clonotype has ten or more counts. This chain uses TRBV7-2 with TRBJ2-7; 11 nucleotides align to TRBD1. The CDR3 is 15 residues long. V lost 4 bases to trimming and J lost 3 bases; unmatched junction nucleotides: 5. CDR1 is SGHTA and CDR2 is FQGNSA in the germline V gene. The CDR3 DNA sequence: TGTGCCAGCAGCTCAACCGGGACAGGGGGCTACGAGCAGTACTTC. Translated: CASSSTGTGGYEQYF.

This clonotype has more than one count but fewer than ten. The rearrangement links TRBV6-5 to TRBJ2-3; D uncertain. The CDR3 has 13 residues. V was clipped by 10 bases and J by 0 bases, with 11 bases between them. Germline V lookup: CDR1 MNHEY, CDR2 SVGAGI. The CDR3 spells CATAPTSTDTQYF. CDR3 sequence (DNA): TGTGCCACCGCCCCTACTAGCACAGATACGCAGTATTTT.

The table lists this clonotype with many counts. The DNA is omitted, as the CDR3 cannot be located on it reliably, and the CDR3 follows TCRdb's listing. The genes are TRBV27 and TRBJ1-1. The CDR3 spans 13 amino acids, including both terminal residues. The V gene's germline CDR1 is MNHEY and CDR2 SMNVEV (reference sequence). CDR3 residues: CASSFLENTEAFF.

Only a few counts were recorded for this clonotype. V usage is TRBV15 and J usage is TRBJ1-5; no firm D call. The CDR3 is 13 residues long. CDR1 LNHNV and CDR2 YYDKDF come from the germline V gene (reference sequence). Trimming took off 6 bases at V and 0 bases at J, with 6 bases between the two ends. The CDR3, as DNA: TGTGCCACCAGGTCCCTTAGCAATCAGCCCCAGCATTTT. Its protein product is CATRSLSNQPQHF.

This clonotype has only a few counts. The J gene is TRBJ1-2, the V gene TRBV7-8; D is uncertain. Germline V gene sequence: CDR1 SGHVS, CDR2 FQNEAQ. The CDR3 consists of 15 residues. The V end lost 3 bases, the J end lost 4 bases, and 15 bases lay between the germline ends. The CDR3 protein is CASSLIGGIGYGYTF. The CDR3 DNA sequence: TGTGCCAGCAGCTTGATAGGTGGAATAGGCTATGGCTACACCTTC.

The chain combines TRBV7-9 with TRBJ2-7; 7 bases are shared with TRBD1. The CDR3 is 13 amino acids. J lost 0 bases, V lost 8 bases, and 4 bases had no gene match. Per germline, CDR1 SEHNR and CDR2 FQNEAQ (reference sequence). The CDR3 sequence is CASDGTDSYEQYF. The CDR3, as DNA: TGTGCCAGCGACGGGACAGACTCCTACGAGCAGTACTTC.